This T cell receptor beta chain was identified in a study of cytotoxic CD8 clonotypes in ibrutinib-treated CLL. Across the study: After a median of approximately 68 months, about 14 patients stayed remitted and about twelve progressed; responses had been partial in roughly 25 and complete in 2.

The CDR3 has 16 residues. Germline assignment: CDR1 SGHTA and CDR2 FQGTGA. Trimming took 5 bases from V and 1 from J, leaving 15 bases between them. Sequencing used immunoSEQ multiplex PCR; TCRdb keeps in-frame clones, though not all of them. Counted here are about 25,000 clones, nearly 70% occurring once; the ten biggest clones make up approximately 50%. Sample: PBMCs, taken at disease progression, from a patient treated with ibrutinib. The chain links TRBV7-3 to TRBJ1-3, with no clear D. This receptor was obtained from a human donor with chronic lymphocytic leukemia. The CDR3: CASSPTPAGSGNTIYF. The CDR3 DNA reads TGTGCCAGCAGCCCAACCCCTGCTGGATCTGGAAACACCATATATTTT.